What follows are 12 T cell receptor beta chains derived from one specimen sequenced in a study of somatic mutations in cytotoxic T cells in rheumatoid arthritis. Sequenced by immunoSEQ multiplex PCR; TCRdb stores in-frame clones only, minus some. The sample contains 25,000 to 30,000 clones, about 87% of which appear only once. The sequenced material came from CD8+ T cells sorted from blood. Every receptor here comes from an adult with rheumatoid arthritis.

The genes are TRBV6-4 and TRBJ1-5; D gene unclear. CDR1 is MRHNA, CDR2 SNTAGT, per germline. V lost 6 bases and J lost 0, with 12 bases in between. The CDR3 totals 15 residues. CDR3 sequence (DNA): TGTGCCAGCAGCCCCGGGTGGGGTAGCAATCAGCCCCAGCATTTT. As protein: CASSPGWGSNQPQHF.

This chain connects TRBV11-3 to TRBJ1-1; 11 bases align to TRBD1. This CDR3 region has 14 residues. Germline assignment: CDR1 SGHNT and CDR2 YENEEA. V trimming: 4 bases; J trimming: 3 bases; junction bases outside the gene matches: 1. The CDR3 bases are TGTGCCAGCAGCTCGGGACAGGGGGACACTGAAGCTTTCTTT. Translating it yields CASSSGQGDTEAFF.

This chain connects TRBV19 to TRBJ2-1; 11 bases match TRBD2. V trimming: 1 base; J trimming: 9 bases; junction bases outside the gene matches: 5. The CDR3 spans 15 residues. Germline V gene sequence: CDR1 LNHDA, CDR2 SQIVND (reference sequence). CDR3 bases: TGTGCCAGTAGTATAGCACTAGCGGGAGTTGTTGAGCAGTTCTTC. Its translation: CASSIALAGVVEQFF.

In this sample, this clone turned up once. The chain uses TRBV27 and TRBJ2-2; D uncertain. There are 14 residues in the CDR3. V lost 1 base and J 1 base, leaving 4 bases between the germline ends. Germline V gene lookup returns CDR1 MNHEY and CDR2 SMNVEV (reference sequence). CDR3 in amino acids: CASSLWQNTGELFF. The CDR3 bases are TGTGCCAGCAGTTTATGGCAGAACACCGGGGAGCTGTTTTTT.

The DNA of the CDR3 is TGTGCCAGCAGCTTTCTAGGGGACCATTGGGATGAGCAGTTCTTC. Its translation is CASSFLGDHWDEQFF. V is TRBV7-2 and J is TRBJ2-1, with D tentatively TRBD1 or TRBD2 (5 bases each). Germline CDR1 is SGHTA and CDR2 is FQGNSA. V was trimmed by 3 bases and J by 8 bases, leaving 17 bases between them. This CDR3 has 15 amino acids.

The chain has TRBV6-1 and TRBJ1-5, with 7 bases identical to TRBD1. The J segment lost 1 base and the V segment lost 4 bases, leaving 10 bases of the junction unmatched. This CDR3 is built from 17 residues. The germline gives CDR1 MNHNS, CDR2 SASEGT. CDR3 nucleotides: TGTGCCAGCAGTGGGACAGGCGGCATAACAAGCAATCAGCCCCAGCATTTT. Protein sequence: CASSGTGGITSNQPQHF.

The chain has TRBV2 and TRBJ2-7; 11 bases are shared with TRBD2. CDR3 length: 14 amino acids. Losses at the gene ends were 6 bases for V and 3 bases for J; bases not matched to a gene: 4. Germline V gene lookup returns CDR1 SNHLY and CDR2 FYNNEI. The CDR3 sequence: CASRGTSGLYEQYF. In DNA, the CDR3 is TGTGCCAGCAGGGGGACTAGCGGCCTCTACGAGCAGTACTTC.

This chain connects TRBV25-1 to TRBJ2-1; the D gene is possibly TRBD2 (5 bases). V was shortened by 6 bases and J by 3 bases, with 12 bases between the two germline ends. The CDR3 extends over 14 amino acids. Germline V lookup: CDR1 MGHDK, CDR2 SYGVNS. CDR3 loop: CASSPTRGYNEQFF. DNA of the CDR3: TGTGCCAGCAGCCCTACTAGAGGCTACAATGAGCAGTTCTTC.

This chain connects TRBV6-5 to TRBJ2-1; the match to TRBD2 covers 8 bases. This CDR3 contains 13 residues. Trimming at V came to 5 bases and at J to 7 bases, leaving 4 bases not matched to a gene. The V gene's germline CDR1 is MNHEY and CDR2 SVGAGI. The chain's CDR3 is CASSPAGDNEQFF. CDR3 coding DNA: TGTGCCAGCAGTCCAGCGGGGGATAATGAGCAGTTCTTC.

The chain recombines TRBV29-1 with TRBJ2-7; D is unclear. The CDR3 contains 12 residues. Trimming removed 4 bases from V and 6 bases from J, with 13 bases in between. CDR1 and CDR2 (germline): SQVTM, ANQGSEA. CDR3 sequence: CSVVEIAGEQYF. The CDR3, as DNA: TGCAGCGTTGTCGAGATAGCTGGCGAGCAGTACTTC.

The gene calls are TRBV7-9 and TRBJ2-7; no reliable D call. Germline V gene lookup returns CDR1 SEHNR and CDR2 FQNEAQ (reference sequence). The CDR3 extends over 12 amino acids. V lost 2 bases to trimming and J lost 5 bases, with 7 bases between them. CDR3 loop: CASSLRGNEQYF. In nucleotides, the CDR3 is TGTGCCAGCAGCTTAAGAGGAAACGAGCAGTACTTC.

The chain joins TRBV7-6 to TRBJ1-5; D uncertain. The germline V gene encodes CDR1 SGHVS and CDR2 FNYEAQ. The CDR3 sequence is 16 residues long. The V end lost 1 base, the J end lost 9 bases, and 19 bases lay between the germline ends. CDR3 DNA sequence: TGTGCCAGCAGCTTAGGGCAGGACTACGTACCCTTGCCCCAGCATTTT. Its translation is CASSLGQDYVPLPQHF. Complete variable domain (other parts from reference TRBV7-6 and TRBJ1-5): GAGVSQSPRYKVTKRGQDVALRCDPISGHVSLYWYRQALGQGPEFLTYFNYEAQQDKSGLPNDRFSAERPEGSISTLTIQRTEQRDSAMYRCASSLGQDYVPLPQHFGDGTRLSIL.